Listed here are 8 T cell receptor beta chains from one sample, sequenced in a study of cytomegalovirus exposure and HLA in healthy donors. 60 Vbeta and 13 Jbeta primers were used in PCR. Sequencing used immunoSEQ multiplex PCR; TCRdb keeps in-frame clones, though not all of them. This table holds 100,000 to 150,000 clones, over 65% found once. The sample taken for sequencing was PBMCs. The receptors originated from a man aged 40-49 years in good health and CMV-seropositive.

For this clone: Germline and junction disagree at one end, which may indicate a read error. This sequence joins TRBV6-1 and TRBJ2-6; maybe TRBD1 (5 bases). Germline V gene data show CDR1 as MNHNS and CDR2 as SASEGT. The length of the CDR3 is 15 residues. The CDR3 DNA reads as TGTGCCAGCAGTGAACAGAGCTCTGGGGCCAACATCCTGACTTTC. This translates into CASSEQSSGANILTF.

This clone was observed a few times. This chain uses TRBV6-1 with TRBJ2-2, with a weak D call TRBD2 (5 bases). Trimming removed 7 bases from V and 3 bases from J, with 9 bases in between. This CDR3 region has 13 residues. The germline CDR1 and CDR2 sequences are MNHNS and SASEGT. CDR3 DNA: TGTGCCAGCACCCTGGAGGACACCGGGGAGCTGTTTTTT. Amino acids: CASTLEDTGELFF.

V usage is TRBV19 and J usage is TRBJ2-5; 7 positions match TRBD1. Germline V gives CDR1 LNHDA, CDR2 SQIVND (reference sequence). This CDR3 is 12 amino acids long. Trimming cost V 6 bases and J 13 bases; bases outside gene matches: 11. The CDR3 protein is CASSPDDRERYF. The CDR3 region has the DNA TGTGCCAGTAGCCCCGACGACAGGGAAAGGTACTTC.

This chain links TRBV11-2 with TRBJ2-3, with a weak D call TRBD2 (5 bases). The germline V and J ends were trimmed by 2 bases and 2 bases, with 20 bases remaining between them. The CDR3 spans 18 residues. From germline, CDR1 is SGHAT and CDR2 FQNNGV. CDR3 protein: CASSLRESRGSITDTQYF. As DNA, the CDR3 is TGTGCCAGCAGCTTAAGGGAGAGTCGGGGATCGATCACAGATACGCAGTATTTT. The full variable domain, in which reference TRBV11-2 and TRBJ2-3 provide the parts outside the CDR3, is EAGVAQSPRYKIIEKRQSVAFWCNPISGHATLYWYQQILGQGPKLLIQFQNNGVVDDSQLPKDRFSAERLKGVDSTLKIQPAKLEDSAVYLCASSLRESRGSITDTQYFGPGTRLTVL.

V usage is TRBV2 and J usage is TRBJ2-2; D is perhaps TRBD1 (6 bases). The V gene's germline CDR1 is SNHLY and CDR2 FYNNEI. The CDR3 is 16 amino acids. V gave up 3 bases and J gave up 3 bases, with 14 bases separating them. CDR3 protein: CASSEVFGQHTGELFF. The CDR3 region has the DNA TGTGCCAGCAGTGAGGTATTCGGACAGCACACCGGGGAGCTGTTTTTT.

The chain uses TRBV7-6 and TRBJ1-5; TRBD1 agrees at 8 bases. The junction had 5 bases not matched to a gene; V was cut back by 1 base and J by 3 bases. Germline V gene sequence: CDR1 SGHVS, CDR2 FNYEAQ. The CDR3 has 16 residues. CDR3 in amino acids: CASSLEAGGNNQPQHF. DNA for the CDR3: TGTGCCAGCAGCTTAGAGGCAGGGGGCAACAATCAGCCCCAGCATTTT.

The chain recombines TRBV6-5 with TRBJ2-4; 9 bases agree with TRBD1. Germline V gene sequence: CDR1 MNHEY, CDR2 SVGAGI. This CDR3 has 13 amino acids. J gave up 6 bases and V 7 bases, and 4 bases lay outside the gene matches. CDR3 nucleotide sequence: TGTGCCAGCAAACAGGGGGCGGGAAACATTCAGTACTTC. Translation gives CASKQGAGNIQYF.

The chain uses TRBV9 and TRBJ2-2, with 8 bases that match TRBD1. Germline-derived CDR1 and CDR2 are SGDLS and YYNGEE. Germline trimming cut 1 base from V and 1 base from J; bases unmatched to any gene: 3. The CDR3 contains 16 residues. CDR3 loop: CASSVKGQGNTGELFF. The CDR3 region has the DNA TGTGCCAGCAGCGTAAAAGGACAGGGGAACACCGGGGAGCTGTTTTTT.